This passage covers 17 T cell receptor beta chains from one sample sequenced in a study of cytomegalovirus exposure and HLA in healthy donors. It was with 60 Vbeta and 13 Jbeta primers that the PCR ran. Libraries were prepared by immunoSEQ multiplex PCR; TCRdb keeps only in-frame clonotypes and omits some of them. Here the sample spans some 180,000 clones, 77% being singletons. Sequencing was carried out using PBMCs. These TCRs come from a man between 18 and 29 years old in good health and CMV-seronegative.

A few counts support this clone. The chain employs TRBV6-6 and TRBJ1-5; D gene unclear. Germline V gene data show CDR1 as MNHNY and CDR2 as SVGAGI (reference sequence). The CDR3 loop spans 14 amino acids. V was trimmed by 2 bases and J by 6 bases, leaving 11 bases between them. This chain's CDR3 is CASSYILEVQPQHF. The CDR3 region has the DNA TGTGCCAGCAGTTACATTCTTGAGGTTCAGCCCCAGCATTTT.

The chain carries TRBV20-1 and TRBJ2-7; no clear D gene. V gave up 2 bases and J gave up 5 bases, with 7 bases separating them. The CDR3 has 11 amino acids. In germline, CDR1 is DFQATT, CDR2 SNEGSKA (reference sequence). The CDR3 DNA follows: TGCAGTGCTAGACAGATCCACGAGCAGTACTTC. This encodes CSARQIHEQYF.

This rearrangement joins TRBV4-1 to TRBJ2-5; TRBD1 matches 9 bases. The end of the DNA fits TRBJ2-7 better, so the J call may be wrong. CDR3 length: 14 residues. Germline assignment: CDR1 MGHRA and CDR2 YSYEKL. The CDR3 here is CASSRRDRDYEQYF. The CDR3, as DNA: TGCGCCAGCAGCCGCCGGGACAGGGACTACGAGCAGTACTTC.

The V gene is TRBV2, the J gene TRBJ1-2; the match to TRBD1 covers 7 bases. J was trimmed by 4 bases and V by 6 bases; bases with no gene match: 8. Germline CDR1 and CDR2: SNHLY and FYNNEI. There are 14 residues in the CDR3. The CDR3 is CASRRTGDGYGYTF. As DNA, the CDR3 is TGTGCCAGCAGAAGAACAGGGGACGGCTATGGCTACACCTTC.

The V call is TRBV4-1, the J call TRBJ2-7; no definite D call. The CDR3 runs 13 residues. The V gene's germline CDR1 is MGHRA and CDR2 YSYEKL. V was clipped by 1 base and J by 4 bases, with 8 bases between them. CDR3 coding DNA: TGCGCCAGCAGCCAAGTGTACAATTACGAGCAGTACTTC. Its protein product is CASSQVYNYEQYF.

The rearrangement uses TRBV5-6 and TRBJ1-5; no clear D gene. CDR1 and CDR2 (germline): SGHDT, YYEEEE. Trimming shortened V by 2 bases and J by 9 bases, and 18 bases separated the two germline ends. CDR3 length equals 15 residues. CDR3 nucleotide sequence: TGTGCCAGCAGCTTTTGGGCAGCCGTGACTAGGCCCCAGCATTTT. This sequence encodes CASSFWAAVTRPQHF.

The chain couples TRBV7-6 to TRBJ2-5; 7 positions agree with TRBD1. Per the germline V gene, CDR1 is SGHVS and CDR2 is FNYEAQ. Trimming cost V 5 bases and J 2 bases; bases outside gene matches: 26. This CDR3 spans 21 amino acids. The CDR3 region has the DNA TGTGCCAGCAGCCTCCGAAAACCTCCCCTGGAACAGGGGCAAAGGCAAGAGACCCAGTACTTC. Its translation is CASSLRKPPLEQGQRQETQYF.

CDR3 amino acids: CASSSPGLAGITDTQYF. The CDR3 coding sequence is TGTGCCAGCAGTTCCCCGGGACTAGCGGGGATCACAGATACGCAGTATTTT. The J gene is TRBJ2-3, the V gene TRBV27; the match to TRBD2 covers 13 bases. J lost 2 bases, V lost 4 bases, and 6 bases had no gene match. Germline assignment: CDR1 MNHEY and CDR2 SMNVEV (reference sequence). The CDR3 length is 17 residues.

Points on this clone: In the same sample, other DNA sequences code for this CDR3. CDR3 residues: CASSRDRANQPQHF. The DNA for the CDR3 is TGTGCCAGTAGTAGGGACAGGGCAAATCAGCCCCAGCATTTT. The gene calls are TRBV28 and TRBJ1-5; 9 bases match TRBD1. The CDR3 contains 14 residues. CDR1 is MDHEN, CDR2 SYDVKM, per germline. V lost 9 bases to trimming and J lost 4 bases; unmatched junction nucleotides: 7.

DNA of the CDR3: TGTGCCAGCAGCCCCCTAAGGGACAGGGACTCCTACGAGCAGTACTTC. This codes for CASSPLRDRDSYEQYF. V is TRBV11-3 and J is TRBJ2-7; 9 positions agree with TRBD1. V gave up 5 bases and J gave up 0 bases; unmatched junction bases: 8. Germline V CDR1 and CDR2: SGHNT, YENEEA. The CDR3 contains 16 residues. Supplemented by reference TRBV11-3 and TRBJ2-7, the full variable domain reads EAGVVQSPRYKIIEKKQPVAFWCNPISGHNTLYWYLQNLGQGPELLIRYENEEAVDDSQLPKDRFSAERLKGVDSTLKIQPAELGDSAVYLCASSPLRDRDSYEQYFGPGTRLTVT.

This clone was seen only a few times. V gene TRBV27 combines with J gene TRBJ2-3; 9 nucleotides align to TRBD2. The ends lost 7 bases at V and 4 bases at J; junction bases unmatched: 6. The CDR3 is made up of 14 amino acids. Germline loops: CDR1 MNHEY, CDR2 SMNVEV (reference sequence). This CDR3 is CASTLGLAPDTQYF. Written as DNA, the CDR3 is TGTGCCAGCACCCTGGGACTAGCACCAGATACGCAGTATTTT.

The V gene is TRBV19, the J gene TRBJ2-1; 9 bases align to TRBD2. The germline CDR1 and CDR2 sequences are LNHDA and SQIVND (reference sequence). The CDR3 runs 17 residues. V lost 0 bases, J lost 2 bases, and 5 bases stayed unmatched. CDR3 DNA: TGTGCCAGTAGTATAGATCTGGCTAGCGGGGCCTACAATGAGCAGTTCTTC. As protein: CASSIDLASGAYNEQFF.

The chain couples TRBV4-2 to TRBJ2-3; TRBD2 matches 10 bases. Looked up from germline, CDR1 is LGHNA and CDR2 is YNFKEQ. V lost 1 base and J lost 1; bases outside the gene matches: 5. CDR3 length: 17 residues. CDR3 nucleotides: TGTGCCAGCAGCCAAGGGGCGGGGACTAGCGGCACAGATACGCAGTATTTT. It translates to CASSQGAGTSGTDTQYF.

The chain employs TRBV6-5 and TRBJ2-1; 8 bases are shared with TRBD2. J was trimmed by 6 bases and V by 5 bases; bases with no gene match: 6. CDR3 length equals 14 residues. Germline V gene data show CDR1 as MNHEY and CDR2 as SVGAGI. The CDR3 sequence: CASSAAGTSNEQFF. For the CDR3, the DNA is TGTGCCAGCAGTGCCGCCGGGACTAGCAATGAGCAGTTCTTC.

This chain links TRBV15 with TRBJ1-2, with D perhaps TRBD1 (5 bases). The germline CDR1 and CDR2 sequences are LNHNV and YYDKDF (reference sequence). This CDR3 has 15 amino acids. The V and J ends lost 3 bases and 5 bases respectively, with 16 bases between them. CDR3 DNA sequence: TGTGCCACCAGCAGCGTCGACAGCCTTTCTTATGGCTACACCTTC. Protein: CATSSVDSLSYGYTF. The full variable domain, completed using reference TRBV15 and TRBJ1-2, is DAMVIQNPRYQVTQFGKPVTLSCSQTLNHNVMYWYQQKSSQAPKLLFHYYDKDFNNEADTPDNFQSRRPNTSFCFLDIRSPGLGDTAMYLCATSSVDSLSYGYTFGSGTRLTVV.

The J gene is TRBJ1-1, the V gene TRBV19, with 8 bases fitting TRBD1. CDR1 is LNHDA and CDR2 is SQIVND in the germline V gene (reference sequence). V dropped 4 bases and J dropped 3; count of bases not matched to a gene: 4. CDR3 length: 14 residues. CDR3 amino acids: CASSRKGQDTEAFF. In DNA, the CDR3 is TGTGCCAGTAGTAGAAAGGGACAGGACACTGAAGCTTTCTTT.

DNA for the CDR3: TGTGCCTGGAGTGTACTCGACAGGCGTAACACTGAAGCTTTCTTT. It translates to CAWSVLDRRNTEAFF. The chain is built from TRBV30 and TRBJ1-1; D may be TRBD1 (6 bases). Deletions cut 0 bases from V and 2 bases from J, with 13 bases between. From germline, CDR1 is GTSNPN and CDR2 SVGIG (reference sequence). The CDR3 loop spans 15 amino acids.